A single sample is the source of the 7 T cell receptor beta chains below, sequenced in a study of CXCR3-negative and CXCR3-positive naive CD8 T cells. With UMI labels, 5' RACE was used to prepare the TRB cDNA libraries. TCRdb reworked the 5' RACE reads into one entry per CDR3 protein, no DNA. The sample data list 45,000 to 70,000 distinct CDR3 sequences. Sequences were obtained from memory CD8+ T cells from blood. The receptors originated from a human donor in good health. Some clones in this sample may be carry-over from other donors' samples.

The chain is built from TRBV20-1 and TRBJ2-7; TCRdb selects TRBD2, and the lack of DNA leaves this call unchecked. CDR1 and CDR2 (germline): DFQATT, SNEGSKA (reference sequence). The CDR3 loop spans 14 amino acids. This CDR3 reads CSATGGTSRYEQYF.

The chain is built from TRBV7-3 and TRBJ2-7. This CDR3 has 13 amino acids. Germline V gene sequence: CDR1 SGHTA, CDR2 FQGTGA. The CDR3 is CASSLHSSYEQYF.

The V and J genes are TRBV4-2 and TRBJ1-2; the TCRdb D gene call, TRBD1, has no DNA to confirm it. CDR3 length: 14 residues. Per the germline V gene, CDR1 is LGHNA and CDR2 is YNFKEQ. The CDR3 sequence: CASSDPGAYYGYTF.

This rearrangement joins TRBV2 to TRBJ2-3; with no DNA, the TCRdb D assignment of TRBD2 cannot be verified. In germline, CDR1 is SNHLY, CDR2 FYNNEI. The CDR3 loop spans 13 amino acids. CDR3 loop: CASSVSGTDTQYF.

This chain joins TRBV6-5 and TRBJ1-2. CDR1 is MNHEY, CDR2 SVGAGI, per germline. The CDR3 covers 13 residues. This CDR3 is CASRPGGGQGYTF.

The chain uses TRBV12-3 or TRBV12-4 and TRBJ1-5; TCRdb's D gene call, TRBD1, goes unchecked for lack of DNA. CDR3 length equals 14 residues. CDR3: CASSLGQPNQPQHF.

The chain carries TRBV5-6 and TRBJ2-5. This CDR3 spans 14 amino acids. CDR1 and CDR2 from the germline V gene are SGHDT and YYEEEE. CDR3 region: CASSLMSGQETQYF.